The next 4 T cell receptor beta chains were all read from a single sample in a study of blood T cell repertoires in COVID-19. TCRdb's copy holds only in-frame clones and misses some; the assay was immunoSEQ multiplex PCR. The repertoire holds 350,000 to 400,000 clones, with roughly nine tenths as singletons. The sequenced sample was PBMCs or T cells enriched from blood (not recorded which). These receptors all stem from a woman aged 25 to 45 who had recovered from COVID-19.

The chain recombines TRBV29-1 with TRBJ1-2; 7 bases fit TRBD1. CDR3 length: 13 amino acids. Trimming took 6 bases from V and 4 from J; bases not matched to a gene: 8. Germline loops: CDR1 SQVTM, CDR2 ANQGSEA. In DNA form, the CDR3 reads TGCAGCGTGATCGACAGGGTGGTCTATGGCTACACCTTC. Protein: CSVIDRVVYGYTF.

CDR3 region: CASSPRGWTEAFF. CDR3 bases: TGTGCCAGCAGCCCTAGGGGATGGACTGAAGCTTTCTTT. V is TRBV5-4 and J is TRBJ1-1; D is perhaps TRBD1 (5 bases). The CDR3 has 13 amino acids. The germline V gene encodes CDR1 SGHNT and CDR2 YYREEE (reference sequence). V lost 4 bases and J 5 bases, leaving 12 bases between the germline ends.

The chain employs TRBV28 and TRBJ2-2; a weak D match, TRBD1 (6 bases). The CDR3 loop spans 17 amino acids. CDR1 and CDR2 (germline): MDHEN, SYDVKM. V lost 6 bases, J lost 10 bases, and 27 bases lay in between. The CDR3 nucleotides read TGTGCCAGCAGGGGGGTACAGGGAATCCAACCACCGGTGGAGCTGTTTTTT. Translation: CASRGVQGIQPPVELFF.

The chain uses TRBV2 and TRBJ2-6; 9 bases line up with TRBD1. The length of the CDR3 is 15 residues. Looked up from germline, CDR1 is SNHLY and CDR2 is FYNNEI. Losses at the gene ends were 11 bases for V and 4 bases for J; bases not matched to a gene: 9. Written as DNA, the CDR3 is TGTGCCGCCGGGACAGGGTTGGAAGGGGCCAACGTCCTGACTTTC. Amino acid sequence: CAAGTGLEGANVLTF.